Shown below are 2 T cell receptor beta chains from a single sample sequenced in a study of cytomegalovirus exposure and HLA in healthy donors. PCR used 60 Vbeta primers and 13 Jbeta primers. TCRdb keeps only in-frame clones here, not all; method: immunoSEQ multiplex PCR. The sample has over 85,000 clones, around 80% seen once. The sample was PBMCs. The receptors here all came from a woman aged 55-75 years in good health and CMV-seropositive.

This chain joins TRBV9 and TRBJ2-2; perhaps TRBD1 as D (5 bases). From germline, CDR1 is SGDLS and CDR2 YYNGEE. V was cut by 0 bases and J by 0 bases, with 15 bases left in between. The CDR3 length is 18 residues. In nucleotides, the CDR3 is TGTGCCAGCAGCGTAGCTTTCAGGACAACCGCGAACACCGGGGAGCTGTTTTTT. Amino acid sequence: CASSVAFRTTANTGELFF.

The CDR3 DNA sequence: TGTGCCAGCAGTCCCCTCGGAGGGTTGGAGAACACTGAAGCTTTCTTT. Translation gives CASSPLGGLENTEAFF. The V and J genes are TRBV27 and TRBJ1-1; D unclear. The V gene lost 5 bases and the J gene lost 1 base, with 17 bases spanning the gap. Germline lookup yields CDR1 MNHEY and CDR2 SMNVEV (reference sequence). The CDR3 runs 16 residues.